This T cell receptor (beta chain) was identified during a study of shared clonotypes between healthy human individuals. The sorted-subset replicate PCRs were given around 200 ng DNA, which is around 29,000 T cell genomes. The authors' processing: There were no quality scores in the junction-only immunoSEQ sequences, so filtering differed. TCRdb keeps only in-frame clones here, not all; method: immunoSEQ multiplex PCR. V and J calls and clone size are those listed in that table; D and trimming were worked out from the DNA. This repertoire shows millions of clones, 85% to 95% found once; its top ten account for around 0.13%. CDR3 length equals 17 residues. V shed 4 bases and J shed 2 bases, with 18 bases lying between them. Germline assignment: CDR1 SGHRS and CDR2 YFSETQ.

The sample was naive CD4+ T cells sorted from blood. The subset was: CD45RA+ positively selected. This receptor was identified in a man between 18 and 29 years old in good health. This rearrangement joins TRBV5-1 to TRBJ2-2, with D tentatively TRBD1 or TRBD2 (5 bases each). The CDR3, as DNA: TGCGCCAGCAGCCCTCGATGGGGGATTGGCAACACCGGGGAGCTGTTTTTT. Protein product: CASSPRWGIGNTGELFF.